This entry lists 25 T cell receptor beta chains sequenced from one sample in a study of blood T cells in healthy people across ages. The use of a sample-barcoded 5' primer and a J-beta primer mix characterized a second PCR of about 6 to 12 cycles. TCRdb analysed the 5' RACE reads with MiXCR anew, one entry per CDR3 protein. The sample yields over 700,000 distinct CDR3 sequences, 50% to 65% seen once. The sample taken for sequencing was blood. Every receptor here comes from an elderly man in good health.

Only one count was recorded for this clonotype. The chain combines TRBV27 with TRBJ1-2; D is unresolved. Trimming took off 5 bases at V and 7 bases at J, with 14 bases between the two ends. This CDR3 contains 13 residues. In germline, CDR1 is MNHEY, CDR2 SMNVEV (reference sequence). The CDR3 coding sequence is TGTGCCAGCAGTCAGGCCTCGCGGGGTGGCTACACCTTC. Its protein is CASSQASRGGYTF.

This clonotype was seen a handful of times. This CDR3 is CASSESPVVHRYAYF. DNA for the CDR3: TGTGCCAGCAGCGAAAGCCCCGTGGTGCACAGATACGCGTATTTT. The chain employs TRBV11-2 and TRBJ2-3, with D hard to call. Germline V gene data show CDR1 as SGHAT and CDR2 as FQNNGV. Trimming took 5 bases from V and 14 from J, leaving 26 bases between them. CDR3 length: 15 amino acids.

This chain joins TRBV2 and TRBJ2-1; either TRBD1 or TRBD2 may supply D (5 bases each). Germline CDR1 is SNHLY and CDR2 is FYNNEI. The CDR3 length is 14 residues. The V end lost 7 bases, the J end lost 10 bases, and 20 bases lay between the germline ends. The CDR3 DNA reads TGTGCCAGCACAGTCCAGGGAGTCGACTGGGAGCAGTTCTTC. Its translation is CASTVQGVDWEQFF.

This clonotype has a single count. This chain links TRBV9 with TRBJ1-1, with D uncertain. In germline, CDR1 is SGDLS, CDR2 YYNGEE. V was cut by 6 bases and J by 1 base, with 10 bases left in between. The CDR3 totals 13 residues. The CDR3 DNA is TGTGCCAGCAACCGGGAGGCGAACACTGAAGCTTTCTTT. Translated, it gives CASNREANTEAFF.

The chain has TRBV6-4 and TRBJ2-5, with TRBD1 matching over 9 bases. V trimming: 3 bases; J trimming: 11 bases; junction bases outside the gene matches: 7. The CDR3 spans 13 residues. Looked up from germline, CDR1 is MRHNA and CDR2 is SNTAGT. The CDR3 nucleotides are TGTGCCAGCAGTGATAGGGGACAGGGTAAGCAGTACTTC. Translated, it gives CASSDRGQGKQYF.

The chain joins TRBV7-2 to TRBJ2-7; TRBD2 matches at 7 bases. The length of the CDR3 is 15 residues. CDR1 SGHTA and CDR2 FQGNSA come from the germline V gene. V was pared by 5 bases and J by 2 bases, with 9 bases of the junction left unmatched. CDR3 coding DNA: TGTGCCAGCAGCGCTCCAAGCGGGATTACCTACGAGCAGTACTTC. Translated: CASSAPSGITYEQYF.

The CDR3 DNA follows: TGTGCCAGCAGCTTAGACCGAGCTTATGATACGCAGTATTTT. Its translation: CASSLDRAYDTQYF. The V call is TRBV7-2, the J call TRBJ2-3; no clear D gene. The ends were cut back, 1 base at V and 6 bases at J, with 11 bases in the middle. This CDR3 comprises 14 residues. Germline V gene data show CDR1 as SGHTA and CDR2 as FQGNSA.

The chain couples TRBV5-1 to TRBJ2-7; tentatively, D is TRBD2 (7 bases). CDR1 SGHRS and CDR2 YFSETQ come from the germline V gene. The CDR3 sequence is 15 residues long. V was trimmed by 6 bases and J by 0 bases, leaving 16 bases between them. The CDR3 nucleotides read TGCGCCAGCAAAGCTGGGGGCGGGAGCTCCTACGAGCAGTACTTC. It codes for CASKAGGGSSYEQYF.

Only one count was recorded for this clonotype. The gene calls are TRBV3-1 and TRBJ1-1; TRBD1 is a possible D gene (5 bases). CDR1 is LGHDT, CDR2 YNNKEL, per germline (reference sequence). There are 14 residues in the CDR3. Trimming stripped 6 bases from V and 2 bases from J, with 13 bases between. This chain's CDR3 is CASRSSGGNTEAFF. DNA for the CDR3: TGTGCCAGCAGGTCTAGTGGGGGAAACACTGAAGCTTTCTTT.

In the case of this clonotype: One base away lies a much larger clone, so this may be a sequencing read error. The V call is TRBV29-1, the J call TRBJ1-5; tentatively, D is TRBD1 (5 bases). This CDR3 region has 13 residues. Per the germline V gene, CDR1 is SQVTM and CDR2 is ANQGSEA. V was cut by 7 bases and J by 2 bases, with 12 bases left in between. The CDR3: CSGATGGNQPQHF. The CDR3 nucleotides are TGCAGCGGAGCTACGGGGGGCAATCAGCCCCAGCATTTT.

In this sample, this clonotype turned up a few times. The chain is built from TRBV27 and TRBJ2-1; 11 bases line up with TRBD2. Germline CDR1 reads MNHEY; CDR2 reads SMNVEV (reference sequence). This CDR3 comprises 13 residues. With 4 bases clipped from V and 9 bases from J, the junction kept 2 bases outside the gene matches. DNA of the CDR3: TGTGCCAGCAGTTCCCTAGCGGGAGGTGAGCAGTTCTTC. It codes for CASSSLAGGEQFF.

This chain joins TRBV27 and TRBJ1-1, with a possible D match to TRBD1 (5 bases). Deletions cut 2 bases from V and 0 bases from J, with 13 bases between. Germline CDR1 reads MNHEY; CDR2 reads SMNVEV (reference sequence). This CDR3 is 16 amino acids long. The CDR3 is CASSLGGIPVNTEAFF. The CDR3 DNA is TGTGCCAGCAGTTTAGGGGGGATCCCGGTGAACACTGAAGCTTTCTTT.

J is TRBJ2-6 and V is TRBV29-1; D is undetermined. Deletions cut 4 bases from V and 11 bases from J, with 15 bases between. This CDR3 is built from 13 residues. Germline values: CDR1 SQVTM, CDR2 ANQGSEA. CDR3 residues: CSVVTSGADVLTF. CDR3 nucleotides: TGCAGCGTTGTCACTTCTGGAGCCGACGTCCTGACTTTC.

The V gene is TRBV7-9, the J gene TRBJ1-6; D gene uncertain. V lost 1 base to trimming and J lost 10 bases, with 11 bases between them. This CDR3 has 14 residues. Looked up from germline, CDR1 is SEHNR and CDR2 is FQNEAQ (reference sequence). CDR3 coding DNA: TGTGCCAGCAGCTTAGAATCCGGGTACTCACCCCTCCACTTT. It codes for CASSLESGYSPLHF.

There are a few counts of this clonotype. The chain combines TRBV2 with TRBJ1-2, with no clear D. This CDR3 is 14 amino acids long. Trimming stripped 0 bases from V and 2 bases from J, with 7 bases between. Per germline, CDR1 SNHLY and CDR2 FYNNEI. CDR3 nucleotides: TGTGCCAGCAGTGAAGCGGTTCTGAACTATGGCTACACCTTC. As protein: CASSEAVLNYGYTF.

This clonotype was found once. The V and J genes are TRBV6-6 and TRBJ2-5; a weak D match, TRBD1 (6 bases). The V gene's germline CDR1 is MNHNY and CDR2 SVGAGI (reference sequence). The CDR3 covers 13 residues. The V gene lost 6 bases and the J gene lost 4 bases, with 12 bases spanning the gap. The DNA for the CDR3 is TGTGCCAGCAGCCCAGGGGTGCCAGAGACCCAGTACTTC. Translating it yields CASSPGVPETQYF.

This clonotype is a singleton in its sample. DNA of the CDR3: TGCAGTGCTAGTCCAGGACAGGGAGGCGACTATGGCTACACCTTC. It specifies CSASPGQGGDYGYTF. This rearrangement joins TRBV20-1 to TRBJ1-2; TRBD1 matches 8 bases. V was clipped by 3 bases and J by 3 bases; unmatched bases: 9. The germline V gene has CDR1 DFQATT and CDR2 SNEGSKA (reference sequence). There are 15 residues in the CDR3.

The rearrangement links TRBV12-3 or TRBV12-4 to TRBJ2-1; TRBD2 aligns across 10 bases. This CDR3 comprises 16 residues. V gave up 0 bases and J gave up 8 bases; unmatched junction bases: 7. The CDR3 region has the DNA TGTGCCAGCAGTTTAGCGCTAAGCGGGAGGGTCGATGAGCAGTTCTTC. Translating gives CASSLALSGRVDEQFF.

This clonotype was counted between two and nine times. This chain uses TRBV6-5 with TRBJ2-5; D remains unclear. The V end lost 1 base, the J end lost 1 base, and 7 bases lay between the germline ends. There are 14 residues in the CDR3. From germline, CDR1 is MNHEY and CDR2 SVGAGI. CDR3 protein: CASSYLGSQETQYF. The CDR3 DNA follows: TGTGCCAGCAGTTACTTGGGGTCCCAAGAGACCCAGTACTTC.

The chain couples TRBV9 to TRBJ2-3; D remains unclear. This CDR3 has 13 residues. Trimming stripped 4 bases from V and 7 bases from J, with 13 bases between. CDR1 SGDLS and CDR2 YYNGEE come from the germline V gene. The CDR3 bases are TGTGCCAGCAGCCGCCAGACTTCTTATACGCAGTATTTT. Its protein is CASSRQTSYTQYF.

The genes are TRBV25-1 and TRBJ1-1; 9 bases are a match to TRBD1. From germline, CDR1 is MGHDK and CDR2 SYGVNS. This CDR3 has 14 residues. V lost 8 bases and J lost 3; bases outside the gene matches: 7. CDR3 DNA sequence: TGTGCCAGCGCCAGGACAGGGGCGTACACTGAAGCTTTCTTT. This translates into CASARTGAYTEAFF.

This clonotype was detected only a few times. CDR3 DNA sequence: TGTGCCAGCAGCCTAGAGGGGGGGAGAGCCAAAAACATTCAGTACTTC. Amino acids: CASSLEGGRAKNIQYF. V is TRBV7-9 and J is TRBJ2-4; D may be TRBD2 (7 bases). CDR1 is SEHNR and CDR2 is FQNEAQ in the germline V gene (reference sequence). The CDR3 length is 16 residues. V dropped 5 bases and J dropped 0 bases, with 14 bases sitting between them.

The chain employs TRBV29-1 and TRBJ2-1; 8 positions match TRBD2. The V segment lost 5 bases and the J segment 8 bases; nucleotides outside the gene matches: 11. CDR1 SQVTM and CDR2 ANQGSEA come from the germline V gene. The CDR3 extends over 14 amino acids. CDR3 in amino acids: CSVPRRGGQDEQFF. CDR3 nucleotides: TGCAGCGTTCCCCGTCGGGGGGGGCAAGATGAGCAGTTCTTC.

On this clonotype itself: One end of the junction varies from germline; a read error may be responsible. The CDR3 loop reads CACSSTASYEQYF. The CDR3, as DNA: TGTGCCTGCAGTTCAACGGCCAGCTACGAGCAGTACTTC. The chain joins TRBV5-6 to TRBJ2-7; no definite D call. The CDR3 extends over 13 amino acids. Germline V gene sequence: CDR1 SGHDT, CDR2 YYEEEE.

The chain is built from TRBV6-1 and TRBJ2-1; TRBD1 matches at 11 bases. V was pared by 8 bases and J by 13 bases, with 13 bases of the junction left unmatched. The V gene's germline CDR1 is MNHNS and CDR2 SASEGT. This CDR3 is built from 14 residues. For the CDR3, the DNA is TGTGCCAGCGCGCTGTCGGTAGGGACAGGGGGTCAGTTCTTC. Its translation is CASALSVGTGGQFF.